These T cell receptor beta chains were read from a single sample in a study of response to subunit inactivated influenza vaccine. TCRdb reprocessed the RT-PCR reads via MiXCR and lists one record per CDR3 protein. The table shows approximately 500,000 distinct CDR3 sequences, with 13% occurring only once. Sequences were derived from PBMCs from blood, sampled about 6 weeks after vaccination. The receptors come from a man aged 50 or older who received an inactivated influenza vaccine. Both conserved end residues are part of each CDR3. D genes are given only for firm matches. Some rows mark clone size as missing; the rest say once, few, many or name a class of expanded clone.

CDR3: CASSIGQGANEQFF; DNA: TGTGCCAGCAGCATCGGACAGGGGGCCAATGAGCAGTTCTTC; size: few; V: TRBV9; D: TRBD1; J: TRBJ2-1
CDR3: CASSLTWSSYNEQFF; DNA: TGTGCCAGCAGCTTAACTTGGAGCTCCTACAATGAGCAGTTCTTC; size: few; V: TRBV7-3; D: -; J: TRBJ2-1
CDR3: CASSLWAGTSGDERYF; DNA: TGTGCCAGCAGTTTATGGGCCGGGACTAGCGGGGATGAGCGCTACTTC; size: -; V: TRBV28; D: TRBD2; J: TRBJ2-7
CDR3: CASSQCFYGYTF; DNA: TGCGCCAGCAGTCAATGTTTTTATGGCTACACCTTC; size: -; V: TRBV23-1; D: -; J: TRBJ1-2
CDR3: CASSSIDGSYEQYF; DNA: TGTGCCAGCAGTTCGATCGACGGCTCCTACGAGCAGTACTTC; size: few; V: TRBV28; D: -; J: TRBJ2-7
CDR3: CAISESWGDYGYTF; DNA: TGTGCCATCAGTGAATCTTGGGGAGACTATGGCTACACCTTC; size: -; V: TRBV10-3; D: -; J: TRBJ1-2
CDR3: CASSVAQTTEAFF; DNA: TGTGCCAGCAGCGTAGCACAGACCACTGAAGCTTTCTTT; size: few; V: TRBV9; D: -; J: TRBJ1-1
CDR3: CASYRGRFSPSSYNEQFF; DNA: TGTGCCAGTTATAGGGGGAGGTTCTCCCCGAGCTCCTACAATGAGCAGTTCTTC; size: once; V: TRBV6-2/TRBV6-3; D: -; J: TRBJ2-1
CDR3: CSASRDLLYEQYF; DNA: TGCAGTGCTAGTCGGGACCTCTTATACGAGCAGTACTTC; size: few; V: TRBV20-1; D: -; J: TRBJ2-7
CDR3: CASSHGQQETQYF; DNA: TGTGCCAGCAGCCATGGACAGCAAGAGACCCAGTACTTC; size: -; V: TRBV25-1; D: -; J: TRBJ2-5
CDR3: CASVGQGNTEAFF; DNA: TGTGCCAGCGTAGGACAGGGGAACACTGAAGCTTTCTTT; size: once; V: TRBV5-5; D: TRBD1; J: TRBJ1-1
CDR3: CSARLGAGGTEAFF; DNA: TGCAGTGCTAGGTTGGGGGCCGGGGGCACTGAAGCTTTCTTT; size: -; V: TRBV20-1; D: -; J: TRBJ1-1
CDR3: CSAPGGPRQKAMGGYGYTF; DNA: TGCAGTGCCCCAGGGGGGCCAAGGCAGAAGGCTATGGGCGGCTATGGCTACACCTTC; size: few; V: TRBV20-1; D: TRBD1; J: TRBJ1-2
CDR3: CASSSIHRGLREGLRSTDTQYF; DNA: TGTGCCAGCAGTTCAATACACAGGGGGTTGCGGGAGGGCCTCAGGAGCACAGATACGCAGTATTTT; size: few; V: TRBV27; D: -; J: TRBJ2-3
CDR3: CASSSPGQVDEQYF; DNA: TGCGCCAGCAGCTCCCCGGGACAGGTCGACGAGCAGTACTTC; size: many; V: TRBV5-1; D: TRBD1; J: TRBJ2-7
CDR3: CASSPGREAQYF; DNA: TGTGCCAGCAGCCCTGGACGGGAGGCCCAGTACTTC; size: few; V: TRBV7-8; D: TRBD2; J: TRBJ2-5
CDR3: CASSLVPQSDTQYF; DNA: TGTGCCAGCAGCTTGGTTCCGCAATCGGATACGCAGTATTTT; size: few; V: TRBV5-6; D: -; J: TRBJ2-3
CDR3: CASSLALNSGGSNIQYF; DNA: TGTGCCAGCAGCTTAGCCTTAAATAGCGGGGGCTCAAACATTCAGTACTTC; size: few; V: TRBV7-9; D: TRBD2; J: TRBJ2-4
CDR3: CASSESAPWELGDTQYF; DNA: TGTGCCAGCAGTGAATCCGCGCCCTGGGAGCTGGGGGATACGCAGTATTTT; size: many; V: TRBV2; D: -; J: TRBJ2-3
CDR3: CSASRTGLAGGPQYF; DNA: TGCAGTGCGAGCCGCACGGGACTAGCGGGGGGACCTCAGTACTTC; size: few; V: TRBV20-1; D: TRBD2; J: TRBJ2-5
CDR3: CASSVAGGVQETQYF; DNA: TGTGCCAGCAGCGTAGCGGGAGGAGTCCAAGAGACCCAGTACTTC; size: few; V: TRBV9; D: TRBD2; J: TRBJ2-5
CDR3: CASSLGGRTPDNEQFF; DNA: TGCGCCAGCAGCTTAGGCGGGAGGACCCCGGACAATGAGCAGTTCTTC; size: -; V: TRBV5-1; D: TRBD2; J: TRBJ2-1
CDR3: CASSFAWGSGESYEQYF; DNA: TGTGCCAGCAGCTTCGCCTGGGGTAGCGGGGAGTCCTACGAGCAGTACTTC; size: -; V: TRBV7-8; D: TRBD2; J: TRBJ2-7
CDR3: CSATGLAGSDEQYF; DNA: TGCAGTGCTACGGGACTAGCGGGAAGCGACGAGCAGTACTTC; size: -; V: TRBV20-1; D: TRBD2; J: TRBJ2-7
CDR3: CASRPAGWYEKLFF; DNA: TGTGCCAGCAGACCCGCAGGGTGGTATGAAAAACTGTTTTTT; size: many; V: TRBV12-3/TRBV12-4; D: -; J: TRBJ1-4
CDR3: CATSRVRRGLAGENEQFF; DNA: TGTGCCACCAGCAGAGTTCGCCGGGGACTAGCGGGAGAAAATGAGCAGTTCTTC; size: many; V: TRBV15; D: TRBD2; J: TRBJ2-1
CDR3: CATSRGRGTASYEQYF; DNA: TGTGCCACCAGCAGAGGGAGGGGGACGGCTTCCTACGAGCAGTACTTC; size: -; V: TRBV15; D: -; J: TRBJ2-7
CDR3: CASSVQGRAEQYF; DNA: TGTGCCAGCAGTGTCCAGGGACGGGCCGAGCAGTACTTC; size: -; V: TRBV25-1; D: -; J: TRBJ2-7
CDR3: CSAKGDGSYEQYF; DNA: TGCAGTGCAAAGGGGGACGGTTCCTACGAGCAGTACTTC; size: many; V: TRBV20-1; D: -; J: TRBJ2-7
CDR3: CASSMGLAGDNEQFF; DNA: TGTGCCAGCAGTATGGGACTAGCGGGAGACAATGAGCAGTTCTTC; size: -; V: TRBV12-3/TRBV12-4; D: TRBD2; J: TRBJ2-1
CDR3: CASSQGLAGSTGELFF; DNA: TGTGCCAGCAGCCAAGGACTAGCGGGAAGCACCGGGGAGCTGTTTTTT; size: few; V: TRBV3-1; D: TRBD2; J: TRBJ2-2
CDR3: CASSTGTSPSDTQYF; DNA: TGTGCCAGCAGCACCGGGACTAGCCCTTCAGATACGCAGTATTTT; size: -; V: TRBV7-3; D: TRBD2; J: TRBJ2-3
CDR3: CASSSGQGDYGYTF; DNA: TGCGCCAGCAGCTCCGGACAGGGTGACTATGGCTACACCTTC; size: many; V: TRBV5-1; D: TRBD1; J: TRBJ1-2
CDR3: CASSLTSGAMDEQFF; DNA: TGTGCCAGCAGTCTGACTAGCGGGGCGATGGATGAGCAGTTCTTC; size: many; V: TRBV12-3/TRBV12-4; D: TRBD2; J: TRBJ2-1
CDR3: CASSESSYSSQETQYF; DNA: TGCGCCAGCAGTGAGTCGAGTTACTCCAGCCAAGAGACCCAGTACTTC; size: -; V: TRBV10-2; D: -; J: TRBJ2-5
CDR3: CASSSDRGFNEKLFF; DNA: TGTGCCAGCAGCTCCGACAGGGGCTTTAATGAAAAACTGTTTTTT; size: -; V: TRBV7-4; D: TRBD1; J: TRBJ1-4
CDR3: CASRGDGSGETQYF; DNA: TGTGCCAGCAGGGGGGACGGCTCAGGAGAGACCCAGTACTTC; size: -; V: TRBV27; D: -; J: TRBJ2-5
CDR3: CASSLDPGLPDFTF; DNA: TGCGCCAGCAGCTTGGATCCCGGGCTGCCGGATTTCACCTTC; size: many; V: TRBV5-1; D: -; J: TRBJ1-2
CDR3: CASSAPRLAGGTSSYNEQFF; DNA: TGTGCCAGCAGCGCACCTAGGTTAGCGGGAGGAACCAGCTCCTACAATGAGCAGTTCTTC; size: once; V: TRBV11-2; D: TRBD2; J: TRBJ2-1
CDR3: CASSSGYTDTQYF; DNA: TGTGCCAGCAGTTCCGGATACACAGATACGCAGTATTTT; size: few; V: TRBV12-3/TRBV12-4; D: -; J: TRBJ2-3
CDR3: CASSLVPGSNSPLHF; DNA: TGTGCCAGCAGCTTAGTTCCAGGCTCTAATTCACCCCTCCACTTT; size: -; V: TRBV7-2; D: -; J: TRBJ1-6
CDR3: CASSYRTSGALNNEQFF; DNA: TGTGCCAGCAGCTATAGGACTAGCGGGGCCTTAAACAATGAGCAGTTCTTC; size: -; V: TRBV21-1; D: -; J: TRBJ2-1
CDR3: CASSSRTGGIDTQYF; DNA: TGTGCCAGCAGTTCCCGGACAGGGGGCATAGATACGCAGTATTTT; size: few; V: TRBV7-6; D: TRBD1; J: TRBJ2-3
CDR3: CASSQDSLRLGYGDEQFF; DNA: TGCGCCAGCAGCCAAGATTCCCTAAGACTGGGCTACGGGGATGAGCAGTTCTTC; size: many; V: TRBV4-3; D: -; J: TRBJ2-1
CDR3: CATSDTSGGFSYNEQFF; DNA: TGTGCCACCAGTGACACTAGCGGGGGGTTCTCCTACAATGAGCAGTTCTTC; size: few; V: TRBV24-1; D: TRBD2; J: TRBJ2-1
CDR3: CSARGQGAALRKKSYNEQFF; DNA: TGCAGTGCTAGGGGGCAGGGGGCAGCTCTTAGGAAGAAATCCTACAATGAGCAGTTCTTC; size: -; V: TRBV20-1; D: TRBD1; J: TRBJ2-1